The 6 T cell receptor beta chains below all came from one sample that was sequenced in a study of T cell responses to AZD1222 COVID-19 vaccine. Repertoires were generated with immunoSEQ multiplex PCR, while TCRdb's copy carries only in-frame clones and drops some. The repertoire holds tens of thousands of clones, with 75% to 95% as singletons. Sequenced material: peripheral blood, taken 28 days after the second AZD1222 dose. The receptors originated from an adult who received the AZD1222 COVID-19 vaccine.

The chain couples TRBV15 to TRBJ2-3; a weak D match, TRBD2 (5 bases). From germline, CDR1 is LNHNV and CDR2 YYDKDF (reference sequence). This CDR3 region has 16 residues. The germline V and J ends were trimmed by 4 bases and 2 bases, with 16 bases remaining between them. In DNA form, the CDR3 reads TGTGCCACCAGCAAAGGACGTGGGGAGTTCACAGATACGCAGTATTTT. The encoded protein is CATSKGRGEFTDTQYF.

The CDR3 region has the DNA TGTGCCAGCAGTGAAGGGGGCGGGATGTCCGGGGAGCTGTTTTTT. Residues: CASSEGGGMSGELFF. This chain links TRBV2 with TRBJ2-2, with D tentatively TRBD2 (6 bases). CDR3 length: 15 residues. CDR1 and CDR2 (germline): SNHLY, FYNNEI. Trimming cost V 1 base and J 6 bases, with 12 bases left between them.

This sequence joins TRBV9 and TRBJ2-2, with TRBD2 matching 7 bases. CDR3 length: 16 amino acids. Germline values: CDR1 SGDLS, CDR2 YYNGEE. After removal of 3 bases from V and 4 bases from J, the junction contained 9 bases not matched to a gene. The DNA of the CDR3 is TGTGCCAGCAGCGCCCCAGCGGGATTTGGCACCGGGGAGCTGTTTTTT. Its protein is CASSAPAGFGTGELFF.

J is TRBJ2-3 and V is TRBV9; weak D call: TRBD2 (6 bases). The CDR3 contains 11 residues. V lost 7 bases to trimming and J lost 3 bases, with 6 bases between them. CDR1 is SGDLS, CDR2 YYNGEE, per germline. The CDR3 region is CASGRTDTQYF. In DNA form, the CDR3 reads TGTGCCAGCGGGAGGACAGATACGCAGTATTTT.

The CDR3 protein is CASTVTGLAGHSGANVLTF. CDR3 coding DNA: TGTGCCAGCACCGTAACCGGACTAGCGGGCCACTCTGGGGCCAACGTCCTGACTTTC. The chain employs TRBV28 and TRBJ2-6; TRBD2 matches at 11 bases. The V and J ends lost 7 bases and 0 bases, in that order; junction bases with no gene match: 11. Germline CDR1 MDHEN, CDR2 SYDVKM. The CDR3 has 19 amino acids.

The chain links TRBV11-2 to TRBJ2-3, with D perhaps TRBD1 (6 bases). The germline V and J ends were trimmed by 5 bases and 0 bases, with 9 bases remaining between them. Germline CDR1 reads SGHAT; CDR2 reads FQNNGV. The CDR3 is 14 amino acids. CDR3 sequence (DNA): TGTGCCAGCAGCCCGGGACAAAGCACAGATACGCAGTATTTT. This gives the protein CASSPGQSTDTQYF.